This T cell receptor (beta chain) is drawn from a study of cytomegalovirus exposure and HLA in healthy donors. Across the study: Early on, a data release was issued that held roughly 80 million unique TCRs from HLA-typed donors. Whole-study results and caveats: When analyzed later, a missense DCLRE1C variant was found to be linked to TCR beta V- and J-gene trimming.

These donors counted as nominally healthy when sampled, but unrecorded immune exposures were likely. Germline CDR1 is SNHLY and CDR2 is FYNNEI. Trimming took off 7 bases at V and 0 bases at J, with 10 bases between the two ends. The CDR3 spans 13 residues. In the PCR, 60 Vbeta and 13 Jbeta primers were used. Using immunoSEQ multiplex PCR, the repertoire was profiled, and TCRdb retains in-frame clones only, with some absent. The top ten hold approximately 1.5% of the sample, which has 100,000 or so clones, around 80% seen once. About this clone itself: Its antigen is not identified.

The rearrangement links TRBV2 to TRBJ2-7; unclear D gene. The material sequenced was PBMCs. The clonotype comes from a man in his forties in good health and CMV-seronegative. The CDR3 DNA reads TGTGCCAGCATGGCGTACAGCTCCTACGAGCAGTACTTC. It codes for CASMAYSSYEQYF.